This T cell receptor beta chain emerged from a study of blood T cell repertoires in COVID-19. As for the study in general: The United States, Italy and Spain provided the acute and convalescent COVID-19 samples.

The data were produced by immunoSEQ multiplex PCR, yet TCRdb's version contains in-frame clones alone and is incomplete. The sample yields about 83,000 clones, approximately 86% seen once. Germline V gives CDR1 MRHNA, CDR2 SNTAGT. CDR3 size: 16 residues. Germline trimming cut 7 bases from V and 7 bases from J; bases unmatched to any gene: 12. The chain is built from TRBV6-4 and TRBJ2-7, with 14 positions matching TRBD2. The sequenced sample consisted of peripheral blood. The origin of this receptor is a man older than 75 with active or convalescent COVID-19. The CDR3 region is CASTGLAGGSHREQYV. The CDR3 nucleotides are TGTGCCAGCACCGGACTAGCGGGAGGTTCCCATAGGGAGCAGTACGTC.